The following is a T cell receptor beta chain sequence with its context. The ends lost 10 bases at V and 7 bases at J; junction bases unmatched: 10. CDR1 MNHEY and CDR2 SMNVEV come from the germline V gene (reference sequence). The CDR3 is made up of 13 amino acids. The data belong to a study of cytomegalovirus exposure and HLA in healthy donors. In the study overall: As released early, the data held some 80 million unique TCRs from HLA-typed donors.

At collection, donors were nominally healthy, but unrecorded immune exposures were probable. The PCR ran on 60 Vbeta and 13 Jbeta primers. Assay: immunoSEQ multiplex PCR; the TCRdb copy retains only in-frame clones and omits some. This table has about 130,000 clones, about four fifths appearing once. V gene TRBV27 combines with J gene TRBJ1-2, with 9 bases identical to TRBD1. The sequenced material came from PBMCs. The sequence was obtained from a man aged 18 to 35 in good health and CMV-seronegative. CDR3 sequence: CATSTGGQVGYTF. DNA of the CDR3: TGTGCCACCTCGACAGGGGGGCAAGTTGGCTACACCTTC.